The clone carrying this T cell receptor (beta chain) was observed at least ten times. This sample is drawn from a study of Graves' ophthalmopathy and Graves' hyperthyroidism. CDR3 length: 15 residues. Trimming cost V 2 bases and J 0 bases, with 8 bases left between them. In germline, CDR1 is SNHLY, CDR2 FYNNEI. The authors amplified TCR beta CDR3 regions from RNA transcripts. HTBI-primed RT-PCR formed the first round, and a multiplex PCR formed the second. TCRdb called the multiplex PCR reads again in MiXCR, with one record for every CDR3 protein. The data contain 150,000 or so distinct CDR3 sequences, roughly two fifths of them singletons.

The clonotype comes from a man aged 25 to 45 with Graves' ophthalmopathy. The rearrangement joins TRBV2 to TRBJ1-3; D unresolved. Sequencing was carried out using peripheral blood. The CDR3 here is CASSEPDTSGNTIYF. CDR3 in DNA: TGTGCCAGCAGTGAACCTGACACCTCTGGAAACACCATATATTTT.